Each of the 4 T cell receptor beta chains below was sequenced from the same sample in a study of patients and donors after allogeneic stem cell transplantation. Using its own MiXCR run on the RT-PCR reads, TCRdb lists one record per CDR3 protein. The sample contains about a million distinct CDR3 sequences, under 20% of which appear only once. The sample comprised blood, either unsorted or a sorted T cell fraction (not recorded which). These receptors all come from a human donor who was either an allogeneic HSCT recipient or a stem cell or donor lymphocyte infusion donor (not recorded which). It is not recorded whose cells these are; they may come from a transplant donor.

The chain employs TRBV12-3 or TRBV12-4 and TRBJ1-3, with TRBD1 matching over 9 bases. J was trimmed by 0 bases and V by 5 bases; bases with no gene match: 5. CDR3 size: 16 residues. The CDR3 region has the DNA TGTGCCAGCAGTCTAACGACAGGGGGCTCTGGAAACACCATATATTTT. It codes for CASSLTTGGSGNTIYF.

This clonotype was detected a few times. The chain carries TRBV24-1 and TRBJ2-1; 12 bases agree with TRBD2. The CDR3 extends over 17 amino acids. From germline, CDR1 is KGHDR and CDR2 SFDVKD. V shed 2 bases, J shed 4 bases, and the junction held 5 bases outside the gene matches. CDR3 coding DNA: TGTGCCACCAGTGATTCCCTGACTAGCGGGGGATACAATGAGCAGTTCTTC. This sequence encodes CATSDSLTSGGYNEQFF.

This clonotype was picked up many times. This chain links TRBV6-1 with TRBJ2-7, with 7 bases lining up with TRBD1. V shed 9 bases, J shed 3 bases, and the junction held 8 bases outside the gene matches. This CDR3 region has 13 residues. Germline V lookup: CDR1 MNHNS, CDR2 SASEGT. The CDR3 spells CASQTGTDYEQYF. The CDR3 nucleotides are TGTGCCAGTCAAACCGGGACAGACTACGAGCAGTACTTC.

This clonotype was seen only a few times. The chain couples TRBV3-1 to TRBJ2-1, with D perhaps matching TRBD1 or TRBD2 (5 bases each). The CDR3 has 16 residues. Germline V CDR1 and CDR2: LGHDT, YNNKEL (reference sequence). The V and J ends lost 1 base and 6 bases respectively, with 16 bases between them. The CDR3: CASSQVGGRGSNEQFF. The CDR3 nucleotides are TGTGCCAGCAGCCAAGTAGGAGGAAGGGGATCCAATGAGCAGTTCTTC.